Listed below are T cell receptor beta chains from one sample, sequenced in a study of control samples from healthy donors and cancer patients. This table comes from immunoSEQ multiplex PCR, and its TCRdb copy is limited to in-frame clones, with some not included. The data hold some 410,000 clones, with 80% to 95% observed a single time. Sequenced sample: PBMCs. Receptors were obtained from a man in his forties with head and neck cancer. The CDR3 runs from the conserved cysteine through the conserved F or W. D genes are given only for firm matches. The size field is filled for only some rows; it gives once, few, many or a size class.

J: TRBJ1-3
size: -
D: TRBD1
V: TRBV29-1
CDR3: CSARGPGNTIYF
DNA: TGCAGCGCCAGGGGGCCTGGAAACACCATATATTTT

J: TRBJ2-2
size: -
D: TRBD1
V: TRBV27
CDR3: CASSYDRGGAGELFF
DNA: TGTGCCAGCAGTTACGACAGGGGAGGTGCCGGGGAGCTGTTTTTT

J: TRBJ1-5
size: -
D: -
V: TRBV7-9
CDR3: CASSLGAQPQHF
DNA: TGTGCCAGCAGCTTAGGAGCCCAGCCCCAGCATTTT

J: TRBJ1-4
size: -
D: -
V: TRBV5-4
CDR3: CASSLGQINEKLFF
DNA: TGTGCCAGCAGCTTGGGACAGATTAATGAAAAACTGTTTTTT

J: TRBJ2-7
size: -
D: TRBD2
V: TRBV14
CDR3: CASSQDWGGRNGQYF
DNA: TGTGCCAGCAGCCAAGATTGGGGCGGGAGGAACGGGCAGTACTTC

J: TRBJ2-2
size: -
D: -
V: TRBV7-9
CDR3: CASSFFGLSANTGELFF
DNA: TGTGCCAGCAGCTTTTTTGGGCTGTCCGCGAACACCGGGGAGCTGTTTTTT

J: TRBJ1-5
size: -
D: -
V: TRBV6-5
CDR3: CASSSVSNQPQHF
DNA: TGTGCCAGCAGCTCGGTAAGCAATCAGCCCCAGCATTTT

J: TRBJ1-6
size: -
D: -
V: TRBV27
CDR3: CASSPVRVAGERIYSPLHF
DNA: TGTGCCAGCAGTCCTGTCCGTGTGGCAGGCGAGCGAATTTATTCACCCCTCCACTTT

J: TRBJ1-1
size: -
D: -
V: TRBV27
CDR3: CASSFSPRARAFF
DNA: TGTGCCAGCAGTTTCTCGCCCCGGGCCAGAGCTTTCTTT

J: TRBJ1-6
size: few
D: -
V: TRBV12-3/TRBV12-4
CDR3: CASSGGVQSPLHF
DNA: TGTGCCAGCAGTGGAGGGGTACAATCACCCCTCCACTTT

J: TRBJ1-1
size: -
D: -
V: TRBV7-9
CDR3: CASNLGLDTEAFF
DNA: TGTGCCAGCAACCTGGGACTGGACACTGAAGCTTTCTTT

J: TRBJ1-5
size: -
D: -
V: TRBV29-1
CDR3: CSVERPNRSNQPQHF
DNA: TGCAGCGTTGAGCGGCCGAACAGAAGCAATCAGCCCCAGCATTTT

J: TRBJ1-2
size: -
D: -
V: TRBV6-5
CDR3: CASSYSGSYGYTF
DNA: TGTGCCAGCAGTTACTCGGGCTCCTATGGCTACACCTTC

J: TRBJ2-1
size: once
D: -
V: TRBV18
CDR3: CASSPPALSYNEQFF
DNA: TGTGCCAGCTCACCACCGGCCCTTAGCTACAATGAGCAGTTCTTC

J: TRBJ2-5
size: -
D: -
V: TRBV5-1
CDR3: CASSYTGKWETQYF
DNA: TGCGCCAGCAGCTACACAGGGAAATGGGAGACCCAGTACTTC

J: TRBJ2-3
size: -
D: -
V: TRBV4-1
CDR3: CASSQVLDTQYF
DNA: TGCGCCAGCAGCCAAGTGCTGGATACGCAGTATTTT

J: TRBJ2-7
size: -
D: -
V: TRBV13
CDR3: CASSYRQDEQYF
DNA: TGTGCCAGCAGCTACCGACAGGATGAGCAGTACTTC

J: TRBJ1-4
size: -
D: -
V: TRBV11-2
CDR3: CASSVFHGGTNEKLFF
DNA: TGTGCCAGCAGCGTATTCCACGGTGGGACTAATGAAAAACTGTTTTTT

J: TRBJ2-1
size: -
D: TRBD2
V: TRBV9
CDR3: CASSVVGEAGGRLDEQFF
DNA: TGTGCCAGCAGCGTAGTCGGGGAAGCGGGAGGGCGATTGGATGAGCAGTTCTTC

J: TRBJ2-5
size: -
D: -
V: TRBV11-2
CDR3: CASSFTLGETQYF
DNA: TGTGCCAGCAGCTTCACTTTGGGTGAGACCCAGTACTTC

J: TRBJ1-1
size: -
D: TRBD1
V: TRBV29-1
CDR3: CSVVRGPVNTEAFF
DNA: TGCAGCGTTGTCAGGGGGCCTGTGAACACTGAAGCTTTCTTT

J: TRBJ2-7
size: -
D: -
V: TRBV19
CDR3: CASMGVLDEQYF
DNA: TGTGCCAGTATGGGGGTGCTGGACGAGCAGTACTTC

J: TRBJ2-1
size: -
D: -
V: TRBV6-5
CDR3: CATFVNRVGGRFF
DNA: TGTGCCACCTTCGTCAACCGGGTTGGCGGACGGTTCTTC

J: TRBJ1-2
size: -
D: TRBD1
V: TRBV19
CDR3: CASSYRGSYGYTF
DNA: TGTGCCAGTAGTTACAGGGGTAGCTATGGCTACACCTTC

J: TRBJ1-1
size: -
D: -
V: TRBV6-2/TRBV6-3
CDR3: CASSNQGLDQMNTEAFF
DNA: TGTGCCAGCAGTAATCAGGGACTTGATCAAATGAACACTGAAGCTTTCTTT

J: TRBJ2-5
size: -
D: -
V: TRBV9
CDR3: CASSAAQWDQETQYF
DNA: TGTGCCAGCAGCGCAGCCCAGTGGGATCAAGAGACCCAGTACTTC

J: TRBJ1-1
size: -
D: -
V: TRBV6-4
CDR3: CASSRTGNTEAFF
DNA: TGTGCCAGCAGTCGGACGGGGAACACTGAAGCTTTCTTT

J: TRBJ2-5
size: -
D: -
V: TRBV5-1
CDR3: CASALQGLQETQYF
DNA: TGCGCCAGCGCCTTACAGGGCCTGCAAGAGACCCAGTACTTC

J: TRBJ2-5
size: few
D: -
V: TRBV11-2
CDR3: CASSLGVRVGGETQYF
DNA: TGTGCCAGCAGCTTAGGCGTCAGGGTTGGAGGAGAGACCCAGTACTTC

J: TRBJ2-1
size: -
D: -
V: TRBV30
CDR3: CAWRPGPSNEQFF
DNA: TGTGCCTGGAGACCGGGACCGTCTAATGAGCAGTTCTTC